This T cell receptor beta chain was recorded in a study of PD-L1 blockade in urothelial cancer. Repertoires were generated with immunoSEQ multiplex PCR, while TCRdb's copy carries only in-frame clones and drops some. Of around 130,000 clones in the sample, less than 85% were seen once. Time point specified: pretreatment peripheral blood. The receptor was derived from a man over 45 with urothelial cancer. The sample in question was PBMCs, obtained around atezolizumab (anti-PD-L1) treatment.

The CDR3 DNA sequence: TGTGCCAGCAGAACAGGGGGCATCGCAGATACGCAGTATTTT. It yields the protein CASRTGGIADTQYF. This rearrangement joins TRBV27 to TRBJ2-3, with TRBD1 matching over 9 bases. This CDR3 comprises 14 residues. Germline V gene data show CDR1 as MNHEY and CDR2 as SMNVEV (reference sequence). V lost 6 bases, J lost 4 bases, and 5 bases stayed unmatched.